The following is a TCR beta chain sequence with its context. Treatment defined: randomized to nivolumab then ipilimumab (arm A) or the reverse (arm B). Patients had received no earlier DNA-damaging chemotherapy. The data stem from a study of sequential checkpoint blockade in melanoma. Only in-frame clones appear in the TCRdb table, and some are missing; sequencing was by immunoSEQ multiplex PCR. The sample lists thousands of clones, 70% to 80% occurring once. Germline CDR1 SEHNR, CDR2 FQNEAQ (reference sequence). V was pared by 7 bases and J by 0 bases, with 6 bases between. This CDR3 is built from 12 residues.

The sequence was obtained from a human donor with melanoma. The chain carries TRBV7-9 and TRBJ2-5; D remains ambiguous. The sequencing here drew on CD8+ T cells sorted from blood (inferred from file names), taken from a patient given nivolumab and ipilimumab in sequence. CDR3 sequence: CASNQYQETQYF. As DNA, the CDR3 is TGTGCCAGCAATCAGTACCAAGAGACCCAGTACTTC.